The rows below give T cell receptor beta chains drawn from one sample of a study of T cell repertoires in cytomegalovirus infection. TCRdb reprocessed the reads with MiXCR, giving one entry per CDR3 protein. Here the sample spans some 480,000 distinct CDR3 sequences, around a third being singletons. For these receptors, no antigen is known. Sequences were derived from cultured PBMCs, sampled from culture after CMV antigen stimulation. All receptors come from a human donor in good health (CMV status not recorded). Some clones in this sample may be carry-over from other donors' samples. Each CDR3 is given with its conserved first and last residue. The D gene is left open where the match is weak. Not every row has a clone size; where given, it reads once, few, many or a size class.

few,TRBJ2-4,TRBD2,TRBV12-3/TRBV12-4,CASSRPGLAGVGAKNIQYF,TGTGCCAGCAGCCGCCCGGGACTAGCGGGAGTGGGTGCCAAAAACATTCAGTACTTC
.,TRBJ1-1,.,TRBV2,CASSATGGDTEAFF,TGTGCCAGCAGTGCTACTGGGGGCGACACTGAAGCTTTCTTT
.,TRBJ2-5,.,TRBV7-9,CASRPLPETQYF,TGTGCCAGCCGCCCACTCCCGGAGACCCAGTACTTC
.,TRBJ1-3,.,TRBV7-9,CASSQPEGPSGNTIYF,TGTGCCAGCAGCCAACCGGAGGGGCCCTCTGGAAACACCATATATTTT
few,TRBJ2-7,.,TRBV7-2,CASSPPGALRYF,TGTGCCAGCAGCCCCCCAGGGGCCCTTCGGTACTTC
once,TRBJ2-5,.,TRBV7-9,CASSLVQTQETQYF,TGTGCCAGCAGCTTAGTACAGACCCAAGAGACCCAGTACTTC
.,TRBJ1-5,.,TRBV18,CASSPRQVNQPQHF,TGTGCCAGCTCACCGAGACAGGTTAATCAGCCCCAGCATTTT
few,TRBJ2-1,TRBD2,TRBV11-2,CASSPSREGNEQFF,TGTGCCAGCAGCCCCTCCCGGGAGGGCAATGAGCAGTTCTTC
.,TRBJ1-4,TRBD1,TRBV28,CASSSPDRGNEKLFF,TGTGCCAGCAGTTCCCCGGACAGGGGGAATGAAAAACTGTTTTTT
few,TRBJ1-2,.,TRBV7-2,CASSLMSLYGYTF,TGTGCCAGCAGCTTAATGTCCCTTTATGGCTACACCTTC
few,TRBJ2-3,TRBD2,TRBV7-2,CASSLEAPRLAAMRNTQYF,TGTGCCAGCAGCTTAGAAGCTCCGCGACTAGCGGCCATGAGAAATACGCAGTATTTT
.,TRBJ2-6,.,TRBV11-2,CASSFWSIGANVLTF,TGTGCCAGCAGCTTCTGGTCAATTGGGGCCAACGTCCTGACTTTC
few,TRBJ2-3,TRBD2,TRBV4-3,CASSQEASGGTDTQYF,TGCGCCAGCAGCCAAGAAGCTAGCGGGGGCACAGATACGCAGTATTTT
.,TRBJ1-6,TRBD1,TRBV27,CASSQGQPINSPLHF,TGTGCCAGCAGTCAGGGACAGCCGATTAATTCACCCCTCCACTTT
.,TRBJ1-1,.,TRBV12-5,CASDGVPNTEAFF,TGTGCTAGCGACGGGGTCCCGAACACTGAAGCTTTCTTT
few,TRBJ1-2,.,TRBV7-9,CASSLARGATNYGYTF,TGTGCCAGCAGCTTAGCCAGAGGAGCCACTAACTATGGCTACACCTTC
.,TRBJ2-2,TRBD2,TRBV4-1,CASSQVSGLADTGELFF,TGCGCCAGCAGCCAAGTTTCGGGACTAGCGGACACCGGGGAGCTGTTTTTT
.,TRBJ1-2,.,TRBV7-6,CASSPSFARRFYGYTF,TGTGCCAGCAGCCCCTCCTTCGCTCGGCGTTTCTATGGCTACACCTTC
many,TRBJ1-6,.,TRBV7-2,CASGGRVLNSPLHF,TGTGCCAGCGGAGGCAGGGTACTCAATTCACCCCTCCACTTT
many,TRBJ1-4,TRBD1,TRBV4-1,CASSQAPQGVTEKLFF,TGCGCCAGCAGCCAAGCTCCACAGGGGGTGACGGAAAAACTGTTTTTT
.,TRBJ1-4,.,TRBV18,CASSPISSATNEKLFF,TGTGCCAGCTCACCAATTTCTTCCGCAACTAATGAAAAACTGTTTTTT
.,TRBJ2-7,.,TRBV10-3,CATSDYEQYF,TGTGCCACCAGCGACTACGAGCAGTACTTC
few,TRBJ2-2,.,TRBV7-6,CASSFGGGELFF,TGTGCCAGCAGCTTCGGGGGCGGGGAGCTGTTTTTT
.,TRBJ2-3,TRBD1,TRBV24-1,CATSDFGQGDNTDTQYF,TGTGCCACCAGTGACTTCGGACAGGGGGATAACACAGATACGCAGTATTTT
few,TRBJ2-3,TRBD2,TRBV7-2,CASSQTSGENTQYF,TGTGCCAGCAGCCAGACTAGCGGAGAAAATACGCAGTATTTT
few,TRBJ1-1,.,TRBV18,CASSPRGGYNTEAFF,TGTGCCAGCTCACCACGAGGGGGATATAACACTGAAGCTTTCTTT
.,TRBJ2-5,TRBD2,TRBV12-3/TRBV12-4,CASSLALTSGRETQYF,TGTGCCAGCAGTTTAGCGCTCACTAGCGGCCGGGAGACCCAGTACTTC
once,TRBJ2-6,.,TRBV12-3/TRBV12-4,CASSAHNSGANVLTF,TGTGCCAGCAGCGCCCATAACTCTGGGGCCAACGTCCTGACTTTC
.,TRBJ2-6,TRBD1,TRBV20-1,CSARGQGSSGANVLTF,TGCAGTGCTAGGGGACAGGGTTCCTCTGGGGCCAACGTCCTGACTTTC
few,TRBJ1-5,TRBD1,TRBV7-6,CASSSDRDNQPQHF,TGTGCCAGCAGCTCCGACAGGGACAATCAGCCCCAGCATTTT
.,TRBJ2-1,TRBD2,TRBV7-9,CASSLRAGGPGEQFF,TGTGCCAGCAGCTTAAGAGCGGGAGGGCCGGGTGAGCAGTTCTTC
.,TRBJ2-1,TRBD2,TRBV19,CASTVSGRAARNEQFF,TGTGCCAGTACCGTTAGCGGGAGGGCCGCTCGAAATGAGCAGTTCTTC
few,TRBJ1-1,.,TRBV20-1,CSASRGRGTEAFF,TGCAGTGCTAGTCGGGGGCGGGGGACTGAAGCTTTCTTT
.,TRBJ1-1,.,TRBV10-3,CAIKVQGNTEAFF,TGTGCCATCAAGGTACAGGGGAACACTGAAGCTTTCTTT
.,TRBJ2-2,TRBD1,TRBV7-3,CASSPRTGVNTGELFF,TGTGCCAGCAGCCCTAGGACAGGGGTGAACACCGGGGAGCTGTTTTTT
few,TRBJ1-1,.,TRBV7-2,CASRRRGGTEAFF,TGTGCCAGCAGAAGGAGGGGGGGGACTGAAGCTTTCTTT
.,TRBJ2-4,TRBD2,TRBV6-2/TRBV6-3,CASSYPTGGEVQNIQYF,TGTGCCAGCAGTTACCCCACGGGAGGGGAGGTGCAAAACATTCAGTACTTC
.,TRBJ1-2,.,TRBV6-1,CASVARGNYGYTF,TGTGCCAGCGTCGCCAGGGGCAACTATGGCTACACCTTC
.,TRBJ2-7,.,TRBV11-2,CASSLGGGMYEQYF,TGTGCCAGCAGCTTAGGTGGTGGGATGTACGAGCAGTACTTC
.,TRBJ2-3,.,TRBV20-1,CSARHELTDTQYF,TGCAGTGCTAGACATGAGCTCACAGATACGCAGTATTTT
few,TRBJ1-1,TRBD1,TRBV6-1,CASSEAWTGTEAFF,TGTGCCAGCAGTGAAGCGTGGACAGGGACTGAAGCTTTCTTT
.,TRBJ2-1,.,TRBV6-5,CASSYGQLGSSEQFF,TGTGCCAGCAGTTACGGGCAACTAGGTTCTAGTGAGCAGTTCTTC
.,TRBJ1-1,.,TRBV19,CASSFPVPNTEAFF,TGTGCCAGTAGTTTCCCCGTCCCGAACACTGAAGCTTTCTTT
.,TRBJ2-3,TRBD1,TRBV28,CASSSTGTVTDTQYF,TGTGCCAGCAGTTCCACCGGGACAGTAACAGATACGCAGTATTTT
.,TRBJ2-3,TRBD2,TRBV7-2,CASSFGGGSADTQYF,TGTGCCAGCAGCTTCGGTGGCGGGAGCGCGGATACGCAGTATTTT
.,TRBJ1-3,.,TRBV7-2,CASSLGSPRVYF,TGTGCCAGCAGCTTAGGGAGCCCCCGGGTATATTTT
.,TRBJ1-3,.,TRBV7-2,CASSQRRTFSGNTIYF,TGTGCCAGCAGCCAACGACGAACCTTCTCTGGAAACACCATATATTTT
few,TRBJ2-2,TRBD1,TRBV5-4,CASSATGVGELFF,TGTGCCAGCAGTGCGACAGGGGTCGGGGAGCTGTTTTTT
.,TRBJ1-1,TRBD1,TRBV19,CASSRGQLNTEAFF,TGTGCCAGTAGTAGGGGACAGTTGAACACTGAAGCTTTCTTT
.,TRBJ2-5,.,TRBV27,CASSFKYQETQYF,TGTGCCAGCAGTTTCAAGTACCAAGAGACCCAGTACTTC
.,TRBJ2-1,TRBD2,TRBV4-1,CASSQGSSGRDNEQFF,TGCGCCAGCAGCCAAGGGTCTAGCGGGAGGGACAATGAGCAGTTCTTC
.,TRBJ2-1,TRBD2,TRBV7-9,CASSLVSLAVYNEQFF,TGTGCCAGCAGCTTAGTAAGTCTAGCGGTTTACAATGAGCAGTTCTTC
.,TRBJ2-6,.,TRBV9,CASSVGQGFPGANVLTF,TGTGCCAGCAGCGTAGGGCAAGGGTTTCCTGGGGCCAACGTCCTGACTTTC
.,TRBJ1-4,TRBD1,TRBV5-1,CASSSLGTGNEKLFF,TGCGCCAGCAGCTCCCTCGGGACAGGGAATGAAAAACTGTTTTTT
.,TRBJ2-1,.,TRBV6-2/TRBV6-3,CASNSGPYNEQFF,TGTGCCAGCAACAGCGGGCCCTACAATGAGCAGTTCTTC
few,TRBJ2-2,TRBD2,TRBV7-8,CASSLARSSGRGTGELFF,TGTGCCAGCAGCTTAGCGCGGTCTAGCGGGAGAGGCACCGGGGAGCTGTTTTTT
many,TRBJ1-5,.,TRBV4-3,CASSQGVNQPQHF,TGCGCCAGCAGCCAAGGGGTCAATCAGCCCCAGCATTTT
.,TRBJ2-5,.,TRBV6-2/TRBV6-3,CASRSRQDLIIQETQYF,TGTGCCAGCAGATCCCGACAGGACCTTATTATTCAAGAGACCCAGTACTTC
.,TRBJ2-3,TRBD1,TRBV6-4,CPSKGDRYTDTQYF,TGTCCCAGCAAAGGGGACAGATACACAGATACGCAGTATTTT
.,TRBJ2-1,TRBD2,TRBV5-1,CASSLVMGLAVNEQFF,TGCGCCAGCAGCTTGGTTATGGGACTAGCGGTCAATGAGCAGTTCTTC